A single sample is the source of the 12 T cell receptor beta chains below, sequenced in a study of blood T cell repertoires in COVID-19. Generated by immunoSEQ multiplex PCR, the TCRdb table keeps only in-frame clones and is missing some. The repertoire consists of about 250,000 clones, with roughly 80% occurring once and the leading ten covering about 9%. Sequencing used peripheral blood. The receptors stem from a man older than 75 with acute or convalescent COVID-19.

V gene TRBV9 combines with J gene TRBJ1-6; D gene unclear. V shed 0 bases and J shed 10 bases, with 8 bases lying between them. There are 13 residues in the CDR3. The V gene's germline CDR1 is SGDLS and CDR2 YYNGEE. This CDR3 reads CASSVAEKSPLHF. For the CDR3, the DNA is TGTGCCAGCAGCGTAGCAGAAAAATCACCCCTCCACTTT.

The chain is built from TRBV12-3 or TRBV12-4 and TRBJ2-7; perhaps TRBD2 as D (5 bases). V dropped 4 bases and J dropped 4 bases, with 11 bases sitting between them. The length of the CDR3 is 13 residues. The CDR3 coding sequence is TGTGCCAGCAGTTCACCGACGGGGTACGAGCAGTACTTC. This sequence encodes CASSSPTGYEQYF.

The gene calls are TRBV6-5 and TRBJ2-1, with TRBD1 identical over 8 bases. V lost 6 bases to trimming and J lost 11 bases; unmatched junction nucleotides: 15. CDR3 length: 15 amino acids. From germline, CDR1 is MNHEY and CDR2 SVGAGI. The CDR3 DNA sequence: TGTGCCAGCAGGCCAACAGGGGGTTTACGGAATAAGCAGTTCTTC. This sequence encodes CASRPTGGLRNKQFF.

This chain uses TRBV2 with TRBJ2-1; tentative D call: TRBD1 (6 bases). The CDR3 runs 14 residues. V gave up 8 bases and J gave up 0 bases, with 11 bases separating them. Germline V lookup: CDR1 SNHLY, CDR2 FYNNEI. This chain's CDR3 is CASCQGPSYNEQFF. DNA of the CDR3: TGTGCCAGCTGTCAGGGGCCCTCCTACAATGAGCAGTTCTTC. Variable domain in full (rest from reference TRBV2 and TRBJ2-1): EPEVTQTPSHQVTQMGQEVILRCVPISNHLYFYWYRQILGQKVEFLVSFYNNEISEKSEIFDDQFSVERPDGSNFTLKIRSTKLEDSAMYFCASCQGPSYNEQFFGPGTRLTVL.

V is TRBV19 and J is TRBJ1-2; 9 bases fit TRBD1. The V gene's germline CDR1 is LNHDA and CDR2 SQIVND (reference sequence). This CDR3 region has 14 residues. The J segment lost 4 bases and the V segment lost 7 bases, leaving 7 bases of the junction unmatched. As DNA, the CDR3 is TGTGCCAGTAACGTGGACAGGGGATTCTATGGCTACACCTTC. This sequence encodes CASNVDRGFYGYTF.

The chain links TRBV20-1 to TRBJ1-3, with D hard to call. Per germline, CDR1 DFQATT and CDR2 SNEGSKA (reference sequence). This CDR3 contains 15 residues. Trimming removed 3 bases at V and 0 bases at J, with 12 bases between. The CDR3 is CSASAEYISGNTIYF. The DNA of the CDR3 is TGCAGTGCTAGTGCCGAATACATCTCTGGAAACACCATATATTTT.

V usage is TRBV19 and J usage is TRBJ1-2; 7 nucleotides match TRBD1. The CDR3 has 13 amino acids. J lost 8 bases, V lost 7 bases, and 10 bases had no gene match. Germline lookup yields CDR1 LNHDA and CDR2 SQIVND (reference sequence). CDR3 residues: CASTGGSVVGYTF. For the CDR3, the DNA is TGTGCCAGTACAGGGGGGTCCGTAGTGGGCTACACCTTC.

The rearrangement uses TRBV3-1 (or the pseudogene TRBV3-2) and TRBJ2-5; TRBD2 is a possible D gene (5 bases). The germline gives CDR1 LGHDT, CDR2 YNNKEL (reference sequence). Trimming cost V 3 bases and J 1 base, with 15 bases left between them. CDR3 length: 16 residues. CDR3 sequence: CASSQDPDWTQETQYF. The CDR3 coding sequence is TGTGCCAGCAGCCAGGACCCGGACTGGACCCAAGAGACCCAGTACTTC.

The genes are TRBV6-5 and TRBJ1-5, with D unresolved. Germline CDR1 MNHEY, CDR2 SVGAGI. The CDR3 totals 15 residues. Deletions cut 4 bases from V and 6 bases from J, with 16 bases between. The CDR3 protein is CASSSTAVDSQPQHF. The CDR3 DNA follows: TGTGCCAGCAGTTCCACGGCGGTCGATAGTCAGCCCCAGCATTTT.

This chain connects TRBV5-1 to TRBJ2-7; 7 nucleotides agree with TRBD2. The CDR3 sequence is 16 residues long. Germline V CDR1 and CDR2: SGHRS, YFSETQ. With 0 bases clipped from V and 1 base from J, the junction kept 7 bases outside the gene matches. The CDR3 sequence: CASSLAFTSVSYEQYF. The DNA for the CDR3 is TGCGCCAGCAGCTTGGCCTTTACTAGCGTATCCTACGAGCAGTACTTC.

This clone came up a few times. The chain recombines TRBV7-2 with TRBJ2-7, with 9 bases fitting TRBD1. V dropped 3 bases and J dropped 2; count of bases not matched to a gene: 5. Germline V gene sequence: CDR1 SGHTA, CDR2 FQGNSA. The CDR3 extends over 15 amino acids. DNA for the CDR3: TGTGCCAGCAGCTTCGATGGGACAGGGACCTACGAGCAGTACTTC. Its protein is CASSFDGTGTYEQYF.

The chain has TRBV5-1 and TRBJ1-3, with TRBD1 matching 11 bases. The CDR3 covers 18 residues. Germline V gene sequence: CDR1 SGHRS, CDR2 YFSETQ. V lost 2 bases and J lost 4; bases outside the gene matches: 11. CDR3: CASSFRSRTGGEGNTIYF. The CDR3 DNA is TGCGCCAGCAGCTTCCGATCAAGGACAGGGGGCGAAGGAAACACCATATATTTT.